Each of the 27 T cell receptor beta chains below was sequenced from the same sample in a study of cytomegalovirus exposure and HLA in healthy donors. Both 60 Vbeta primers and 13 Jbeta primers went into the PCR. Sequencing was performed with immunoSEQ multiplex PCR; in TCRdb, only in-frame clones are kept and a portion is missing. The sample contains about 210,000 clones, roughly 86% of which appear only once. Sequencing was performed on PBMCs. Every receptor here comes from a man aged 35-49 years in good health and CMV-seropositive.

On this clone: Compared with germline, one end of the junction differs, possibly owing to a read error. The chain uses TRBV7-9 and TRBJ2-7; D perhaps matches TRBD2 (7 bases). CDR3 length: 15 amino acids. Germline assignment: CDR1 SEHNR and CDR2 FQNEAQ (reference sequence). CDR3 protein: CSSSLDGGAPYEQYF. CDR3 nucleotides: TGTTCCAGCAGCTTAGATGGGGGGGCACCCTACGAGCAGTACTTC.

This sequence joins TRBV5-1 and TRBJ1-2; D is possibly TRBD1 (6 bases). The V end was cut by 0 bases, the J end by 5 bases, with 14 bases between. This CDR3 comprises 15 residues. Germline CDR1 and CDR2: SGHRS and YFSETQ. The CDR3 protein is CASSLARGQRYGYTF. CDR3 bases: TGCGCCAGCAGCTTGGCCAGGGGCCAGAGGTATGGCTACACCTTC.

V usage is TRBV10-3 and J usage is TRBJ1-3; 9 bases map to TRBD1. The V gene's germline CDR1 is ENHRY and CDR2 SYGVKD. The V and J ends lost 2 bases and 2 bases, in that order; junction bases with no gene match: 4. The CDR3 sequence is 16 residues long. CDR3: CAISETGGLAGNTIYF. The CDR3 region has the DNA TGTGCCATCAGTGAGACAGGGGGCTTGGCTGGAAACACCATATATTTT.

The chain joins TRBV13 to TRBJ2-5; no reliable D call. The tail of the sequence fits TRBJ2-7 better, so the J call may be wrong. Germline V lookup: CDR1 PRHDT, CDR2 FYEKMQ (reference sequence). The CDR3 loop spans 12 amino acids. CDR3 in DNA: TGTGCCAGCAGCTCCTTCAACCACGAGCAGTACTTC. As protein: CASSSFNHEQYF.

The chain couples TRBV25-1 to TRBJ2-1; D unclear. The CDR3 has 14 residues. Germline V gene sequence: CDR1 MGHDK, CDR2 SYGVNS. The V gene lost 3 bases and the J gene lost 3 bases, with 9 bases spanning the gap. CDR3 coding DNA: TGTGCCAGCAGTGATCTTGGCCTCTACAATGAGCAGTTCTTC. It is translated as CASSDLGLYNEQFF.

The rearrangement joins TRBV19 to TRBJ2-2; tentative D call: TRBD1 (6 bases). The germline V gene encodes CDR1 LNHDA and CDR2 SQIVND (reference sequence). The CDR3 totals 14 residues. V was clipped by 3 bases and J by 5 bases, with 10 bases between them. The CDR3 spells CASSIHRVTGELFF. The CDR3 nucleotides are TGTGCCAGTAGTATTCACAGGGTGACCGGGGAGCTGTTTTTT.

V gene TRBV10-3 combines with J gene TRBJ2-7; TRBD2 aligns across 11 bases. The CDR3 is 15 amino acids. The germline V gene has CDR1 ENHRY and CDR2 SYGVKD. Trimming removed 6 bases from V and 6 bases from J; junction bases left unmatched: 10. The CDR3 nucleotides are TGTGCCATCAGATCTAGCGGGGGGACCTTCGGCGAGCAGTACTTC. Protein sequence: CAIRSSGGTFGEQYF.

This clone came up once. The junction departs from the called germline gene at one end, perhaps through a read error. Within the sample, other DNA sequences also encode this same CDR3. The J gene is TRBJ2-2, the V gene TRBV5-1; either TRBD1 or TRBD2 may fit D (6 bases each). From germline, CDR1 is SGHRS and CDR2 YFSETQ. The CDR3 sequence is 13 residues long. The CDR3 DNA reads TGTGCCAGCAGCTTGGGGGGCCCCGGGGAGCTGTTTTTT. Its protein product is CASSLGGPGELFF.

The chain is built from TRBV19 and TRBJ2-7; TRBD2 matches 8 bases. The CDR3 contains 14 residues. The germline gives CDR1 LNHDA, CDR2 SQIVND (reference sequence). With 5 bases clipped from V and 6 bases from J, the junction kept 9 bases outside the gene matches. The CDR3 DNA is TGTGCCAGTAGTCAGCGGGAGCCAGGGGTCGAGCAGTACTTC. Protein sequence: CASSQREPGVEQYF.

The chain combines TRBV9 with TRBJ1-1; TRBD1 matches at 8 bases. V gave up 4 bases and J gave up 2 bases; unmatched junction bases: 10. CDR1 and CDR2 from the germline V gene are SGDLS and YYNGEE. The CDR3 has 16 residues. The CDR3 here is CASSPQTGELNTEAFF. The CDR3 DNA reads TGTGCCAGCAGCCCCCAGACAGGGGAACTAAACACTGAAGCTTTCTTT.

The chain is built from TRBV7-8 and TRBJ2-7, with D maybe TRBD1 (6 bases). The V gene's germline CDR1 is SGHVS and CDR2 FQNEAQ. Trimming stripped 1 base from V and 5 bases from J, with 9 bases between. The CDR3 has 13 residues. In DNA, the CDR3 is TGTGCCAGCAGCTTAGAACAGGGACACGAGCAGTACTTC. This gives the protein CASSLEQGHEQYF.

The V call is TRBV27, the J call TRBJ2-1; weak D call: TRBD2 (6 bases). Deletions cut 5 bases from V and 7 bases from J, with 18 bases between. The CDR3 totals 15 residues. Per germline, CDR1 MNHEY and CDR2 SMNVEV (reference sequence). CDR3 bases: TGTGCCAGCAGTCGCCAACAAGGGAGGTGGAATGAGCAGTTCTTC. Translating it yields CASSRQQGRWNEQFF.

The rearrangement uses TRBV25-1 and TRBJ2-5; D might be TRBD1 (5 bases). CDR3 length: 14 residues. From germline, CDR1 is MGHDK and CDR2 SYGVNS. The V end was cut by 6 bases, the J end by 4 bases, with 15 bases between. This CDR3 reads CASRGPRVGETQYF. CDR3 sequence (DNA): TGTGCCAGCAGGGGGCCCAGGGTGGGAGAGACCCAGTACTTC.

This clone has more than one count but fewer than ten. The J gene is TRBJ2-2, the V gene TRBV5-8; the D is unclear. This CDR3 contains 17 residues. V lost 0 bases and J lost 1, with 13 bases in between. CDR1 is SGHTS and CDR2 is YDEGEE in the germline V gene. The chain's CDR3 is CASSLVLRAGNTGELFF. The CDR3 DNA is TGTGCCAGCAGCTTGGTTCTCCGCGCCGGGAACACCGGGGAGCTGTTTTTT.

V gene TRBV4-1 combines with J gene TRBJ1-1; no clear D. Deletions cut 6 bases from V and 1 base from J, with 18 bases between. The germline gives CDR1 MGHRA, CDR2 YSYEKL. The CDR3 extends over 16 amino acids. The CDR3 here is CASRTVGTRQNTEAFF. CDR3 sequence (DNA): TGCGCCAGCAGAACGGTTGGTACAAGACAGAACACTGAAGCTTTCTTT.

The chain employs TRBV25-1 and TRBJ1-2; D is possibly TRBD1 (5 bases). Trimming took off 2 bases at V and 5 bases at J, with 9 bases between the two ends. The CDR3 has 13 residues. Germline V gene sequence: CDR1 MGHDK, CDR2 SYGVNS. The CDR3 protein is CASSEGGGYGYTF. DNA for the CDR3: TGTGCCAGCAGTGAAGGGGGAGGTTATGGCTACACCTTC.

V gene TRBV19 combines with J gene TRBJ1-2, with 9 positions matching TRBD1. CDR1 is LNHDA and CDR2 is SQIVND in the germline V gene (reference sequence). Trimming cost V 6 bases and J 4 bases; bases outside gene matches: 15. The CDR3 runs to 17 residues. The CDR3 sequence: CASSDTWGTGPFYGYTF. The CDR3 DNA follows: TGTGCCAGTAGCGACACGTGGGGGACAGGGCCTTTCTATGGCTACACCTTC.

This clone was seen only a few times. The chain links TRBV5-1 to TRBJ2-3; D might be TRBD1 (6 bases). Deletions cut 0 bases from V and 0 bases from J, with 11 bases between. The CDR3 extends over 16 amino acids. The germline V gene has CDR1 SGHRS and CDR2 YFSETQ. The CDR3 here is CASSLGTAPSTDTQYF. The CDR3, as DNA: TGCGCCAGCAGCTTGGGGACAGCCCCTAGCACAGATACGCAGTATTTT.

This rearrangement joins TRBV6-5 to TRBJ2-7; 12 bases are shared with TRBD2. The trim removed 6 bases at V and 4 bases at J, leaving 4 bases unmatched. CDR1 MNHEY and CDR2 SVGAGI come from the germline V gene. The CDR3 has 14 residues. The CDR3 sequence: CASRPGTSGYEQYF. CDR3 nucleotide sequence: TGTGCCAGCAGGCCCGGGACTAGCGGGTACGAGCAGTACTTC.

The rearrangement links TRBV6-5 to TRBJ1-2, with no clear D. The CDR3 spans 14 residues. V shed 10 bases and J shed 5 bases, with 20 bases lying between them. Germline CDR1 MNHEY, CDR2 SVGAGI. CDR3 sequence: CAIKQDPQVYGYTF. The CDR3, as DNA: TGTGCCATCAAACAAGATCCGCAGGTATATGGCTACACCTTC.

The chain joins TRBV4-3 to TRBJ2-7; D uncertain. Germline loops: CDR1 LGHNA, CDR2 YSLEER. Trimming pared 0 bases from V and 2 bases from J, leaving 11 bases between. This CDR3 spans 15 amino acids. CDR3 bases: TGCGCCAGCAGCCAAGAACTTAACCCTCCCTACGAGCAGTACTTC. Translating gives CASSQELNPPYEQYF.

V is TRBV11-2 and J is TRBJ2-7, with D possibly matching TRBD2 (6 bases). Germline V gene data show CDR1 as SGHAT and CDR2 as FQNNGV. The CDR3 contains 17 residues. Trimming took off 1 base at V and 7 bases at J, with 23 bases between the two ends. CDR3 loop: CASSLAKMGLGRREQYF. CDR3 DNA: TGTGCCAGCAGCTTAGCCAAGATGGGACTTGGGAGACGGGAGCAGTACTTC.

V and J are TRBV4-1 and TRBJ2-3; TRBD1 aligns across 10 bases. The V segment lost 1 base and the J segment 7 bases; nucleotides outside the gene matches: 5. Germline CDR1 and CDR2: MGHRA and YSYEKL. The CDR3 runs 15 residues. CDR3 amino acids: CASSQGGQGRNTQYF. The CDR3 nucleotides are TGCGCCAGCAGCCAAGGGGGACAGGGGCGAAATACGCAGTATTTT.

CDR3 nucleotides: TGTGCCAGCAGTGAAGGTCAAGGGACTAGCGGGAAAGAGACCCAGTACTTC. Encoded protein: CASSEGQGTSGKETQYF. The V gene is TRBV25-1, the J gene TRBJ2-5, with 13 positions matching TRBD2. The V and J ends lost 2 bases and 3 bases, in that order; junction bases with no gene match: 6. This CDR3 is 17 amino acids long. Germline V gives CDR1 MGHDK, CDR2 SYGVNS.

The chain combines TRBV7-3 with TRBJ2-1; the D gene is possibly TRBD2 (6 bases). Germline V gene data show CDR1 as SGHTA and CDR2 as FQGTGA. V was trimmed by 0 bases and J by 0 bases, leaving 9 bases between them. The CDR3 is made up of 16 amino acids. The CDR3 bases are TGTGCCAGCAGCTTAACTTTCGGGAGCTCCTACAATGAGCAGTTCTTC. Its protein product is CASSLTFGSSYNEQFF.

The chain carries TRBV11-1 and TRBJ2-3, with 8 bases aligning to TRBD2. Germline CDR1 SGHAT, CDR2 FQDESV (reference sequence). The CDR3 length is 17 residues. Trimming cost V 5 bases and J 7 bases; bases outside gene matches: 17. As DNA, the CDR3 is TGTGCCAGCAGCACCCGGCCGGGTAGCGGGAAGGCGTATACGCAGTATTTT. It yields the protein CASSTRPGSGKAYTQYF.

The rearrangement uses TRBV7-3 and TRBJ1-1, with 9 positions matching TRBD1. The CDR3 has 13 residues. Germline V gene data show CDR1 as SGHTA and CDR2 as FQGTGA. V was pared by 5 bases and J by 5 bases, with 3 bases of the junction left unmatched. The CDR3 nucleotides read TGTGCCAGCAGCGAAGGGACAGGGACTGAAGCTTTCTTT. It is translated as CASSEGTGTEAFF.